This T cell receptor beta chain came from a study of blood T cell repertoires in COVID-19. Study overall: PBMCs, B-cell-depleted T cells, or T cells were the source of the cDNA or gDNA that made up the material.

Methods used by the authors: Using reference gene primer amplification, nucleated cell counts were estimated. Some clones are missing from TCRdb's copy, which holds only in-frame ones; the method was immunoSEQ multiplex PCR. The V and J calls and the clone size are those of that table, but D and trimming were determined from the DNA. The table includes 40,000 to 50,000 clones, more than 75% detected once. CDR3 length: 15 residues. CDR1 is SGHVS, CDR2 FQNEAQ, per germline. V shed 3 bases, J shed 3 bases, and the junction held 8 bases outside the gene matches. The source material was peripheral blood. V and J are TRBV7-8 and TRBJ2-7, with 7 bases identical to TRBD2. This TCR came from a human donor in a cohort sampled during active COVID-19. CDR3 residues: CASSLEGGRSYEQYF. The CDR3 DNA reads as TGTGCCAGCAGCTTGGAGGGAGGGAGGAGCTACGAGCAGTACTTC.